These T cell receptor beta chains were read from a single sample in a study of T cell responses to AZD1222 COVID-19 vaccine. TCRdb's table, derived via immunoSEQ multiplex PCR, lists solely in-frame clones and lacks some. This sample yields about 110,000 clones, of which approximately 88% are seen a single time; under 7% belongs to the top ten. The sequencing here drew on peripheral blood, taken on day 0 of AZD1222 vaccination. The receptors shown here come from an adult in good health. Both conserved end residues are part of each CDR3. The order of the fields is clone size, J gene, D gene, V gene, CDR3 DNA, CDR3 protein. A D gene is named only where the DNA matches it firmly. Clone size, where shown, is once, few, many, or a class for clones that have expanded.

NA | TRBJ1-1 | NA | TRBV20-1 | TGCAGTGGGTCCCAGGAAGGGGGAGCTTTCTTT | CSGSQEGGAFF
once | TRBJ2-3 | NA | TRBV5-6 | TGTGCCAGCAGCTTGGTCGGGCTCGGCACAGATACGCAGTATTTT | CASSLVGLGTDTQYF
NA | TRBJ2-1 | TRBD1 | TRBV7-2 | TGTGCCAGCAGCCTTTGGACAGGTCGGAATTACGATGAGCAGTTCTTC | CASSLWTGRNYDEQFF
NA | TRBJ2-1 | NA | TRBV11-2 | TGTGCCAGCACCGAAGACAGGAGCTCCTACAATGAGCAGTTCTTC | CASTEDRSSYNEQFF
NA | TRBJ2-2 | TRBD1 | TRBV6-5 | TGTGCCAGCAGTTCGACAGGGGGCATCACCGGGGAGCTGTTTTTT | CASSSTGGITGELFF
NA | TRBJ1-1 | NA | TRBV7-3 | TGTGCCAGCAGCCCAAGCCGGGACCACAGGAGTACTGAAGCTTTCTTT | CASSPSRDHRSTEAFF
NA | TRBJ2-7 | NA | TRBV5-4 | TGTGCCAGCAGCCCCGTTGGGGGCTACGAGCAGTACTTC | CASSPVGGYEQYF
few | TRBJ2-7 | TRBD1 | TRBV11-2 | TGTGCCAGCAGCGGGATGCTAGCAGGACAGGGGAGCTTGGGCTACGAGCAGTACTTC | CASSGMLAGQGSLGYEQYF
NA | TRBJ2-7 | NA | TRBV21-1 | TGTGCCAGCAGCAAAGCTAAGACAGGAGAACACTACGAGCAGTACTTC | CASSKAKTGEHYEQYF
NA | TRBJ2-3 | NA | TRBV12-5 | TGTGCTAGTGGTTTGGTCCCGATAACCGGAGATACGCAGTATTTT | CASGLVPITGDTQYF
once | TRBJ1-1 | NA | TRBV7-2 | TGTGCCAGCAGATTAAGCCCGGGAATTGAAGCTTTCTTT | CASRLSPGIEAFF
few | TRBJ1-3 | NA | TRBV4-3 | TGCGCCAGCAGCCAAGGTGCGTCTGGAAACACCATATATTTT | CASSQGASGNTIYF
once | TRBJ1-1 | NA | TRBV11-3 | TGTGCCAGCAGCTTGGACCGCACTGAAGCTTTCTTT | CASSLDRTEAFF
once | TRBJ1-1 | NA | TRBV19 | TGTGCCAGTAGAAATTCGCGCGGCAGGGGAGGTATCACTGAAGCTTTCTTT | CASRNSRGRGGITEAFF